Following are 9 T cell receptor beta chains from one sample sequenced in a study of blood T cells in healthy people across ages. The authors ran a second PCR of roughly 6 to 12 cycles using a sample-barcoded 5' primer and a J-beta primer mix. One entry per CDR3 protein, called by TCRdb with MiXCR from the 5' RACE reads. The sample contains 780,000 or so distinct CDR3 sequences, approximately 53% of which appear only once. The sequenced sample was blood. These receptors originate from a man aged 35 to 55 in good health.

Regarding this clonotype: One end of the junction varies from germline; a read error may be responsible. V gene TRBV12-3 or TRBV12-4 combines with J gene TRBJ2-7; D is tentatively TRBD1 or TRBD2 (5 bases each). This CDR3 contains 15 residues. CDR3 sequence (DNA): TGTGCCAGTAGTTCGACTACGAGAGGGGAATACGAGCAGTACTTC. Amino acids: CASSSTTRGEYEQYF.

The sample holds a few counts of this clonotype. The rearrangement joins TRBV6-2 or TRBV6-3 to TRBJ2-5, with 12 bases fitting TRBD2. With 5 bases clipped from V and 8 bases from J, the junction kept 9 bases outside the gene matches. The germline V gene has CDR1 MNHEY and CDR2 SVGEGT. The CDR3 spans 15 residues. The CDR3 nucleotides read TGTGCCAGCAGTACGGTGACTAGCGGGAGTATTACCCAGTACTTC. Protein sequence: CASSTVTSGSITQYF.

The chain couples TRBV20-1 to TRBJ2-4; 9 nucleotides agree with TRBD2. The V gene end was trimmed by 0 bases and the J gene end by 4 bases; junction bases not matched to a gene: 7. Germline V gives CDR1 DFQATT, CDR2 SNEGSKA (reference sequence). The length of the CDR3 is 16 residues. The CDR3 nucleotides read TGCAGTGCTAGAGATTGGGCGGGAGGGGCTAAAAACATTCAGTACTTC. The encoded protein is CSARDWAGGAKNIQYF.

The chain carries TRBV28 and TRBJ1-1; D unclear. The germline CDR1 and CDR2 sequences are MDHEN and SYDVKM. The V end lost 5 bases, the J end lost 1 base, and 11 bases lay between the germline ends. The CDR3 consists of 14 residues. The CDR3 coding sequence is TGTGCCAGCAGTCAGGCAACAAGGAACACTGAAGCTTTCTTT. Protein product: CASSQATRNTEAFF.

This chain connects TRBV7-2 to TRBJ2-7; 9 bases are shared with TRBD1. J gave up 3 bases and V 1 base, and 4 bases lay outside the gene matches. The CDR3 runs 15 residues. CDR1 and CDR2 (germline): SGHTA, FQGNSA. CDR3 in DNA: TGTGCCAGCAGCTTAGGGGGACAGGGTTACTACGAGCAGTACTTC. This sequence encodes CASSLGGQGYYEQYF.

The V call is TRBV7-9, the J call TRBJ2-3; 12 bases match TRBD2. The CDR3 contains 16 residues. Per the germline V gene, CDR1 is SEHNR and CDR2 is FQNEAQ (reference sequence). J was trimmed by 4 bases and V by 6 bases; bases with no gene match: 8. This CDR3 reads CASRTSSGGAADTQYF. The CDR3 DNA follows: TGTGCCAGCAGAACCTCTAGCGGGGGGGCCGCAGATACGCAGTATTTT. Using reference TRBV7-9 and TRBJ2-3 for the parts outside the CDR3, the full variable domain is DTGVSQNPRHKITKRGQNVTFRCDPISEHNRLYWYRQTLGQGPEFLTYFQNEAQLEKSRLLSDRFSAERPKGSFSTLEIQRTEQGDSAMYLCASRTSSGGAADTQYFGPGTRLTVL.

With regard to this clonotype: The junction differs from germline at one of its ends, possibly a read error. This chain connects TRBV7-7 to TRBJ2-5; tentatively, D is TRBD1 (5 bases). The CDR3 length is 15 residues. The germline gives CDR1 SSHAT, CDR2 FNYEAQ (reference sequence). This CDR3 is CASSLEQTAQETQYF. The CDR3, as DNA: TGTGCCAGTAGCTTAGAACAGACAGCCCAAGAGACCCAGTACTTC.

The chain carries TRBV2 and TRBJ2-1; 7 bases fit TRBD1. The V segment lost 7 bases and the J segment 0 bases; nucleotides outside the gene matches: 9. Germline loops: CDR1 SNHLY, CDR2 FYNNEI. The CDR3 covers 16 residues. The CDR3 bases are TGTGCCAGCATCAAAGGACAGGATAGCTCCTACAATGAGCAGTTCTTC. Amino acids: CASIKGQDSSYNEQFF.

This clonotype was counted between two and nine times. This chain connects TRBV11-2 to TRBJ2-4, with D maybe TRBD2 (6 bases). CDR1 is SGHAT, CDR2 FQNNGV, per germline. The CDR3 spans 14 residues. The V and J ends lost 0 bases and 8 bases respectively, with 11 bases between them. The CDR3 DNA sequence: TGTGCCAGCAGCTTAGATCTAGCGAGGGACATTCAGTACTTC. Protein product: CASSLDLARDIQYF.